This is a list of T cell receptor beta chains from one sample in a study of CD4 T cells in relation to SARS-CoV-2 and coronaviruses. Sequencing used immunoSEQ multiplex PCR; TCRdb keeps in-frame clones, though not all of them. Here the sample spans roughly 60,000 clones, over 90% being singletons. The sample comprised naive CD4+ T cells from PBMCs. The receptors here all came from a human donor in good health. Each CDR3 is given with its conserved first and last residue. The order of the fields is clone size, V gene, J gene, D gene, CDR3 length, CDR3 protein, CDR3 DNA. D genes are given only for firm matches. The size of a clone is reported for some rows only, either as once, few or many, or as a class for expanded clones.

clone size: NA
V gene: TRBV13
J gene: TRBJ1-2
D gene: NA
CDR3 length: 15
CDR3 protein: CASRPTGTRGYGYTF
CDR3 DNA: TGTGCCAGCAGACCCACCGGGACCAGGGGATATGGCTACACCTTC

clone size: NA
V gene: TRBV25-1
J gene: TRBJ2-2
D gene: NA
CDR3 length: 13
CDR3 protein: CASSDGNTGELFF
CDR3 DNA: TGTGCCAGCAGTGATGGAAACACCGGGGAGCTGTTTTTT

clone size: NA
V gene: TRBV11-2
J gene: TRBJ2-1
D gene: TRBD1
CDR3 length: 16
CDR3 protein: CASILTGDRGPNEQFF
CDR3 DNA: TGTGCCAGCATCTTAACAGGGGACAGGGGTCCAAATGAGCAGTTCTTC

clone size: NA
V gene: TRBV6-5
J gene: TRBJ2-5
D gene: NA
CDR3 length: 14
CDR3 protein: CASSYGWGGETQYF
CDR3 DNA: TGTGCCAGCAGTTACGGTTGGGGTGGAGAGACCCAGTACTTC

clone size: NA
V gene: TRBV18
J gene: TRBJ1-3
D gene: NA
CDR3 length: 14
CDR3 protein: CASSPSSSGNTIYF
CDR3 DNA: TGTGCCAGCTCACCGTCCAGCTCTGGAAACACCATATATTTT

clone size: NA
V gene: TRBV5-6
J gene: TRBJ2-7
D gene: TRBD2
CDR3 length: 14
CDR3 protein: CASTLRGGAYEQYF
CDR3 DNA: TGTGCCAGCACCCTGCGGGGGGGTGCCTACGAGCAGTACTTC

clone size: NA
V gene: TRBV5-4
J gene: TRBJ2-7
D gene: TRBD2
CDR3 length: 16
CDR3 protein: CASSSRTSGVTYEQYF
CDR3 DNA: TGTGCCAGCAGCTCCCGGACTAGCGGGGTAACCTACGAGCAGTACTTC

clone size: NA
V gene: TRBV10-2
J gene: TRBJ2-2
D gene: NA
CDR3 length: 13
CDR3 protein: CASSNGNTGELFF
CDR3 DNA: TGCGCCAGCAGTAATGGTAACACCGGGGAGCTGTTTTTT

clone size: NA
V gene: TRBV11-2
J gene: TRBJ2-3
D gene: NA
CDR3 length: 17
CDR3 protein: CASSKRSSGTSTDTQYF
CDR3 DNA: TGTGCCAGCAGCAAAAGGTCCAGCGGAACTAGCACAGATACGCAGTATTTT

clone size: NA
V gene: TRBV18
J gene: TRBJ1-5
D gene: TRBD1
CDR3 length: 18
CDR3 protein: CASSQGAPGQGNNQPQHF
CDR3 DNA: TGTGCCAGCTCACAGGGAGCCCCGGGACAGGGGAACAATCAGCCCCAGCATTTT

clone size: NA
V gene: TRBV9
J gene: TRBJ1-5
D gene: NA
CDR3 length: 17
CDR3 protein: CASSPGLGRYSNQPQHF
CDR3 DNA: TGTGCCAGCAGCCCCGGCCTAGGCCGGTATAGCAATCAGCCCCAGCATTTT

clone size: NA
V gene: TRBV28
J gene: TRBJ2-2
D gene: TRBD2
CDR3 length: 16
CDR3 protein: CASSLRLAGGTGELFF
CDR3 DNA: TGTGCCAGCAGTTTACGACTAGCGGGAGGTACCGGGGAGCTGTTTTTT

clone size: NA
V gene: TRBV18
J gene: TRBJ2-3
D gene: NA
CDR3 length: 16
CDR3 protein: CASSPTGTHDTDTQYF
CDR3 DNA: TGTGCCAGCTCCCCGACCGGGACCCATGACACAGATACGCAGTATTTT

clone size: once
V gene: TRBV10-1
J gene: TRBJ2-3
D gene: TRBD2
CDR3 length: 16
CDR3 protein: CASSEGGSGRADTQYF
CDR3 DNA: TGCGCCAGCAGTGAAGGGGGTAGCGGGAGGGCGGATACGCAGTATTTT

clone size: NA
V gene: TRBV5-1
J gene: TRBJ2-5
D gene: NA
CDR3 length: 15
CDR3 protein: CASSSSSGSQETQYF
CDR3 DNA: TGCGCCAGCAGCTCCAGTTCCGGCTCTCAAGAGACCCAGTACTTC

clone size: NA
V gene: TRBV7-9
J gene: TRBJ2-3
D gene: TRBD2
CDR3 length: 16
CDR3 protein: CASRPTSGKSTDTQYF
CDR3 DNA: TGTGCCAGCAGACCAACTAGCGGGAAAAGCACAGATACGCAGTATTTT

clone size: NA
V gene: TRBV15
J gene: TRBJ2-1
D gene: NA
CDR3 length: 16
CDR3 protein: CATSRYRRAQPHEQFF
CDR3 DNA: TGTGCCACCAGCAGATACCGCCGGGCGCAACCCCATGAGCAGTTCTTC

clone size: NA
V gene: TRBV10-3
J gene: TRBJ1-1
D gene: TRBD1
CDR3 length: 12
CDR3 protein: CATRQGDTEAFF
CDR3 DNA: TGTGCCACACGACAGGGGGACACTGAAGCTTTCTTT

clone size: NA
V gene: TRBV10-3
J gene: TRBJ2-7
D gene: NA
CDR3 length: 11
CDR3 protein: CAISAGSEQYF
CDR3 DNA: TGTGCCATCAGTGCGGGTTCCGAGCAGTACTTC

clone size: NA
V gene: TRBV4-1
J gene: TRBJ2-2
D gene: NA
CDR3 length: 16
CDR3 protein: CASSRRRSENTGELFF
CDR3 DNA: TGCGCCAGCAGCCGCCGAAGGTCGGAGAACACCGGGGAGCTGTTTTTT

clone size: NA
V gene: TRBV11-2
J gene: TRBJ2-3
D gene: NA
CDR3 length: 14
CDR3 protein: CASQRAGSTDTQYF
CDR3 DNA: TGTGCCAGCCAACGGGCGGGAAGCACAGATACGCAGTATTTT

clone size: NA
V gene: TRBV10-3
J gene: TRBJ2-7
D gene: TRBD1
CDR3 length: 14
CDR3 protein: CAISGTGSSYEQYF
CDR3 DNA: TGTGCCATCAGTGGGACAGGGTCGTCCTACGAGCAGTACTTC

clone size: NA
V gene: TRBV2
J gene: TRBJ2-1
D gene: NA
CDR3 length: 11
CDR3 protein: CASTVYNEQFF
CDR3 DNA: TGTGCCAGCACAGTTTACAATGAGCAGTTCTTC

clone size: once
V gene: TRBV7-7
J gene: TRBJ1-1
D gene: NA
CDR3 length: 13
CDR3 protein: CASSLAENTEAFF
CDR3 DNA: TGTGCCAGCAGCTTAGCTGAGAACACTGAAGCTTTCTTT

clone size: NA
V gene: TRBV24-1
J gene: TRBJ2-1
D gene: TRBD2
CDR3 length: 15
CDR3 protein: CATSAAGAIYNEQFF
CDR3 DNA: TGTGCCACCAGTGCAGCGGGAGCAATCTACAATGAGCAGTTCTTC

clone size: NA
V gene: TRBV7-2
J gene: TRBJ2-1
D gene: NA
CDR3 length: 14
CDR3 protein: CASSLARAGDEQFF
CDR3 DNA: TGTGCCAGCAGCTTAGCGCGGGCAGGCGATGAGCAGTTCTTC

clone size: NA
V gene: TRBV5-4
J gene: TRBJ1-3
D gene: NA
CDR3 length: 14
CDR3 protein: CASSLAGDGNTIYF
CDR3 DNA: TGTGCCAGCAGCTTGGCAGGGGATGGAAACACCATATATTTT

clone size: NA
V gene: TRBV5-6
J gene: TRBJ2-7
D gene: NA
CDR3 length: 13
CDR3 protein: CASSPGRNYEQYF
CDR3 DNA: TGTGCCAGCAGCCCGGGACGGAACTACGAGCAGTACTTC

clone size: NA
V gene: TRBV25-1
J gene: TRBJ1-4
D gene: NA
CDR3 length: 14
CDR3 protein: CASSESKQVEKLFF
CDR3 DNA: TGTGCCAGCAGTGAATCAAAACAGGTCGAAAAACTGTTTTTT

clone size: NA
V gene: TRBV7-7
J gene: TRBJ2-7
D gene: TRBD2
CDR3 length: 15
CDR3 protein: CASSQGSGGSYEQYF
CDR3 DNA: TGTGCCAGCAGCCAGGGTAGCGGGGGCTCCTACGAGCAGTACTTC

clone size: NA
V gene: TRBV6-5
J gene: TRBJ1-5
D gene: NA
CDR3 length: 12
CDR3 protein: CASGDRNQPQHF
CDR3 DNA: TGTGCCAGCGGAGACAGGAATCAGCCCCAGCATTTT

clone size: NA
V gene: TRBV18
J gene: TRBJ2-7
D gene: NA
CDR3 length: 15
CDR3 protein: CASSPRDGSVYEQYF
CDR3 DNA: TGTGCCAGCTCACCACGCGATGGTAGCGTCTACGAGCAGTACTTC

clone size: NA
V gene: TRBV11-1
J gene: TRBJ2-3
D gene: NA
CDR3 length: 15
CDR3 protein: CASSLRGDSTDTQYF
CDR3 DNA: TGTGCCAGCAGCTTGCGCGGGGATAGCACAGATACGCAGTATTTT

clone size: NA
V gene: TRBV6-6
J gene: TRBJ1-2
D gene: NA
CDR3 length: 13
CDR3 protein: CASGKQPNYGYTF
CDR3 DNA: TGTGCCAGCGGGAAACAGCCTAACTATGGCTACACCTTC

clone size: NA
V gene: TRBV5-1
J gene: TRBJ2-3
D gene: NA
CDR3 length: 15
CDR3 protein: CASSLEHSSTDTQYF
CDR3 DNA: TGCGCCAGCAGCTTGGAACACAGCAGCACAGATACGCAGTATTTT

clone size: NA
V gene: TRBV6-5
J gene: TRBJ2-1
D gene: NA
CDR3 length: 12
CDR3 protein: CASSSAYNEQFF
CDR3 DNA: TGTGCCAGCAGTTCGGCCTACAATGAGCAGTTCTTC

clone size: NA
V gene: TRBV18
J gene: TRBJ1-3
D gene: NA
CDR3 length: 12
CDR3 protein: CASSPEGNTIYF
CDR3 DNA: TGTGCCAGCTCACCGGAAGGAAACACCATATATTTT

clone size: NA
V gene: TRBV3-1/TRBV3-2
J gene: TRBJ2-7
D gene: TRBD2
CDR3 length: 16
CDR3 protein: CASSRNPSGPTYEQYF
CDR3 DNA: TGTGCCAGCAGTCGAAACCCTAGCGGGCCTACCTACGAGCAGTACTTC

clone size: once
V gene: TRBV18
J gene: TRBJ2-7
D gene: TRBD2
CDR3 length: 16
CDR3 protein: CASQLTTGLAGSEQYF
CDR3 DNA: TGTGCCAGCCAATTGACGACGGGACTAGCGGGTTCCGAGCAGTACTTC

clone size: NA
V gene: TRBV27
J gene: TRBJ2-3
D gene: TRBD2
CDR3 length: 15
CDR3 protein: CASKGVAGRTDTQYF
CDR3 DNA: TGTGCCAGCAAGGGGGTAGCGGGACGCACAGATACGCAGTATTTT

clone size: NA
V gene: TRBV18
J gene: TRBJ2-3
D gene: NA
CDR3 length: 15
CDR3 protein: CASSRAGGSTDTQYF
CDR3 DNA: TGTGCCAGCTCACGCGCAGGTGGTAGCACAGATACGCAGTATTTT